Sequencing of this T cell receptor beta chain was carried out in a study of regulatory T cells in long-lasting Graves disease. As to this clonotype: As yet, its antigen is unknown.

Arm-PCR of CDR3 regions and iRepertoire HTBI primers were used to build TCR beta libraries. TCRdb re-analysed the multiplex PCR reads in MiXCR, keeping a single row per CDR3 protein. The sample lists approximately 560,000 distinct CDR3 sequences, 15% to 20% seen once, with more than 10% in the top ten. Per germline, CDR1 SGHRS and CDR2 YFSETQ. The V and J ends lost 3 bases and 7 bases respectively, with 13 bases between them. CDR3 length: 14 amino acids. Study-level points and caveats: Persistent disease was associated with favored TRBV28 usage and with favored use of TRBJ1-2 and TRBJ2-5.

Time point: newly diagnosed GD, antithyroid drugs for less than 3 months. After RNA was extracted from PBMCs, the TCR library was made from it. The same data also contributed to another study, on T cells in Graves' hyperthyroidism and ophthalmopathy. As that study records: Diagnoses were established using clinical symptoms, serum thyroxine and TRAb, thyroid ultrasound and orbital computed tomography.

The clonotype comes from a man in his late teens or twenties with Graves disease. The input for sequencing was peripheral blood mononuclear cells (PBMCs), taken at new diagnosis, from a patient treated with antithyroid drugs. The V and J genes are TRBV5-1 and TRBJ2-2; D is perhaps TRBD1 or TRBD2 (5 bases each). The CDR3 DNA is TGCGCCAGCAGCTCCGGGACCCTTGGCGGGGAGCTGTTTTTT. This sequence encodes CASSSGTLGGELFF.